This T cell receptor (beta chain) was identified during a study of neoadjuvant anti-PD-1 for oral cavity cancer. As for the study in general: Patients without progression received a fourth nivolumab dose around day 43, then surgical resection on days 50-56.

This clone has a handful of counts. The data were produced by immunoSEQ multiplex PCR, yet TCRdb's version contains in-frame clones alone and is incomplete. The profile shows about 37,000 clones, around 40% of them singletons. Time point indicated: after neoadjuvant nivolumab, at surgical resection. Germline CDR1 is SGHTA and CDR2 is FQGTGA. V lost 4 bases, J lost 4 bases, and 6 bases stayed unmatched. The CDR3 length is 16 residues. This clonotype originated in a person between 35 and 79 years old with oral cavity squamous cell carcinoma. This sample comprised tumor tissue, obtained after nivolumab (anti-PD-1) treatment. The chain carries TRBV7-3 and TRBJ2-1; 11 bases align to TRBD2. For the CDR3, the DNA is TGTGCCAGCAGCTCCCAGACTAGCGGGGTGTACAATGAGCAGTTCTTC. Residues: CASSSQTSGVYNEQFF.